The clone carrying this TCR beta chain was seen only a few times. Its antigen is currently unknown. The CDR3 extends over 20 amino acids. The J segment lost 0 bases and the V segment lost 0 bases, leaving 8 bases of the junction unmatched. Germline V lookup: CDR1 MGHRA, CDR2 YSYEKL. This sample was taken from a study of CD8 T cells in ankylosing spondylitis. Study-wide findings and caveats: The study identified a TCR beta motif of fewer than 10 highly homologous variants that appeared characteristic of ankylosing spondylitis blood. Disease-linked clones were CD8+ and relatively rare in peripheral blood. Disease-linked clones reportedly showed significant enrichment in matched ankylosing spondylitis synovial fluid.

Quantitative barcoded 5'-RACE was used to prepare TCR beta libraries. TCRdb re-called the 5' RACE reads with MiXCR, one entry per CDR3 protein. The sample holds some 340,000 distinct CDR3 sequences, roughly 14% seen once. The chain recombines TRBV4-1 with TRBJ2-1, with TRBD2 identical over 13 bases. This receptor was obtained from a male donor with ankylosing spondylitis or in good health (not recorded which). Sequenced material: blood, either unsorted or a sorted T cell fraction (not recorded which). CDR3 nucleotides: TGCGCCAGCAGCCAAGATAGAGGACTAGCGGGAGTCGACTCCTACAATGAGCAGTTCTTC. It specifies CASSQDRGLAGVDSYNEQFF.